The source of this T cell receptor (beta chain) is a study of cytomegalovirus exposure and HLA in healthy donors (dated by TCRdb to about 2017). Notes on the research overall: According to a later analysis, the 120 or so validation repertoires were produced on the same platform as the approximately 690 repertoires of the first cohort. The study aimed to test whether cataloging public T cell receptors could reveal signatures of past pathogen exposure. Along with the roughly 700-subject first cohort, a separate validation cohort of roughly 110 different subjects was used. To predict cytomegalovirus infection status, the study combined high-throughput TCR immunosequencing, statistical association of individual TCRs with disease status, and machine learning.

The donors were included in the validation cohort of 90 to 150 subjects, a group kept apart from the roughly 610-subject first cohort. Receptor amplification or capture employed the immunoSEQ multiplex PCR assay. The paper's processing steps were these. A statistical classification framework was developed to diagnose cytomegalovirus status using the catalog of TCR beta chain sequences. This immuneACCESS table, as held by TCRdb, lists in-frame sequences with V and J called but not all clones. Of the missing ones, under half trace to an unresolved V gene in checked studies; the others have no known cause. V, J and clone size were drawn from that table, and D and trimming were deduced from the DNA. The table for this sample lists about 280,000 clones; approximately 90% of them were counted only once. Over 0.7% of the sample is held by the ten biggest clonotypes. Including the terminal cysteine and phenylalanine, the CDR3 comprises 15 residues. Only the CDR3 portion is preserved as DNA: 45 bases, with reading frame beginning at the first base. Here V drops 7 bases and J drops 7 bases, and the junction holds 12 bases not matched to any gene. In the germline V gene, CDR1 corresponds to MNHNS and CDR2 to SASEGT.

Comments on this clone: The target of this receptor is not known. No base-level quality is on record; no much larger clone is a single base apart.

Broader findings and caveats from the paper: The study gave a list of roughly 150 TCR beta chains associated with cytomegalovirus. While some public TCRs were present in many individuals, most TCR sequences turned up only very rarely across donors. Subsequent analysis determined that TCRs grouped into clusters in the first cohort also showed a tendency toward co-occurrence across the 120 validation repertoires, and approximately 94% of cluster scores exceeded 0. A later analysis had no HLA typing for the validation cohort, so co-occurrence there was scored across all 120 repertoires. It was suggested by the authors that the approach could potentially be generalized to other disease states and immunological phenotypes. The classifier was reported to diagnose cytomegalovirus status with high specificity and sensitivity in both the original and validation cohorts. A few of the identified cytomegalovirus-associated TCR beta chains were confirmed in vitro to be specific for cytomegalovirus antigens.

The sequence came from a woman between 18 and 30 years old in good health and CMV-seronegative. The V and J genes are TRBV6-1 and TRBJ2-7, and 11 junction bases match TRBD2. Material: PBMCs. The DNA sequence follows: TGTGCCAGCAAATCAGGCGGGACTAGCGGAGAGGAGCAGTACTTC. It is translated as CASKSGGTSGEEQYF.